This TCR beta chain was identified during a study of hypomethylating agent response in myelodysplastic syndrome. Study in general: Responders were 6 or 7 patients with complete response or hematologic improvement; roughly five were non-responders.

From germline, CDR1 is SGDLS and CDR2 YYNGEE. Deletions cut 0 bases from V and 7 bases from J, with 8 bases between. The CDR3 extends over 13 amino acids. TCRdb's table, derived via immunoSEQ multiplex PCR, lists solely in-frame clones and lacks some. The table has approximately 11,000 clones, over 80% seen once. This clone came up a few times. Sequences were derived from bone marrow, sampled before or after starting hypomethylating agent treatment for myelodysplastic syndrome (not recorded which). The rearrangement uses TRBV9 and TRBJ1-5; D is unclear. This TCR was sampled from a human donor with myelodysplastic syndrome. CDR3 nucleotide sequence: TGTGCCAGCAGCGTAGGATCAGGCCAGCCCCAGCATTTT. Its protein product is CASSVGSGQPQHF.